The 17 T cell receptor beta chains presented below share a single source sample, sequenced in a study of CD8+ T cells in alopecia areata. Extracted RNA was reverse transcribed, and the resulting cDNA served as sequencing template. Generated by immunoSEQ multiplex PCR, the TCRdb table keeps only in-frame clones and is missing some. Of about 98,000 clones in the sample, around two fifths were seen once. The sequenced sample was CD4+ T cells sorted from blood. The receptors derive from a human donor with alopecia areata.

CDR3 region: CAGSGSTDTQYF. In DNA, the CDR3 is TGTGCCGGTAGCGGTAGCACAGATACGCAGTATTTT. The genes are TRBV28 and TRBJ2-3; a weak D match, TRBD2 (6 bases). Germline V CDR1 and CDR2: MDHEN, SYDVKM. V gave up 11 bases and J gave up 0 bases, with 9 bases separating them. There are 12 residues in the CDR3.

Concerning this clone: One end of the junction fails to match germline, which may point to a read error. CDR3 bases: TGCAGCGTTGCTCTGGACAGGAACGTTTTC. It translates to CSVALDRNVF. The gene calls are TRBV29-1 and TRBJ1-2; the match to TRBD1 covers 7 bases. This CDR3 has 10 residues. Germline values: CDR1 SQVTM, CDR2 ANQGSEA.

This clone was observed a few times. This chain connects TRBV27 to TRBJ2-5; 9 nucleotides agree with TRBD1. Germline CDR1 and CDR2: MNHEY and SMNVEV (reference sequence). The CDR3 length is 14 residues. Trimming removed 3 bases from V and 2 bases from J; junction bases left unmatched: 1. In nucleotides, the CDR3 is TGTGCCAGCAGTTTCGGGACAGGGCAAGAGACCCAGTACTTC. Protein product: CASSFGTGQETQYF.

The chain couples TRBV29-1 to TRBJ1-3; no firm D call. The CDR3 sequence is 12 residues long. Trimming removed 3 bases at V and 0 bases at J, with 3 bases between. Germline V lookup: CDR1 SQVTM, CDR2 ANQGSEA. The CDR3 region is CSVEDSGNTIYF. DNA of the CDR3: TGCAGCGTTGAGGACTCTGGAAACACCATATATTTT.

This chain links TRBV5-6 with TRBJ2-5, with TRBD2 as a possible D gene (7 bases). Germline V gives CDR1 SGHDT, CDR2 YYEEEE. The CDR3 length is 16 residues. V was shortened by 2 bases and J by 2 bases, with 16 bases between the two germline ends. The CDR3 coding sequence is TGTGCCAGCAGCTTATTTGGGGGGGCCGGACAAGAGACCCAGTACTTC. It is translated as CASSLFGGAGQETQYF.

The genes are TRBV29-1 and TRBJ2-2, with D possibly being TRBD1 (6 bases). The ends were cut back, 2 bases at V and 4 bases at J, with 8 bases in the middle. The germline V gene encodes CDR1 SQVTM and CDR2 ANQGSEA. This CDR3 is built from 13 residues. The CDR3, as DNA: TGCAGCGTTGAATACAGGGCCACCGGGGAGCTGTTTTTT. Residues: CSVEYRATGELFF.

The J gene is TRBJ2-7, the V gene TRBV11-2; D ambiguous. The germline V gene encodes CDR1 SGHAT and CDR2 FQNNGV. This CDR3 is 16 amino acids long. V dropped 0 bases and J dropped 2 bases, with 14 bases sitting between them. The DNA of the CDR3 is TGTGCCAGCAGCTTAGACGTCCCAGCGTCGACCTACGAGCAGTACTTC. Translating it yields CASSLDVPASTYEQYF.

The CDR3 region has the DNA TGCGCCAGCAGCCAGGAGGGATTAGGGACGCAGTATTTT. Its protein is CASSQEGLGTQYF. The rearrangement uses TRBV4-3 and TRBJ2-3, with TRBD2 as a possible D gene (6 bases). The ends were cut back, 3 bases at V and 9 bases at J, with 13 bases in the middle. The CDR3 covers 13 residues. In germline, CDR1 is LGHNA, CDR2 YSLEER.

The chain uses TRBV29-1 and TRBJ1-2; 12 nucleotides line up with TRBD1. V dropped 6 bases and J dropped 2; count of bases not matched to a gene: 16. Per the germline V gene, CDR1 is SQVTM and CDR2 is ANQGSEA. This CDR3 comprises 18 residues. As DNA, the CDR3 is TGCAGCGTGCTCCGGGACAGGGGGCCCCGCACCTTGAACTATGGCTACACCTTC. This translates into CSVLRDRGPRTLNYGYTF.

This clone was seen just once. V and J are TRBV6-5 and TRBJ2-7; D is perhaps TRBD2 (5 bases). The germline V gene encodes CDR1 MNHEY and CDR2 SVGAGI. The CDR3 length is 15 residues. Trimming pared 4 bases from V and 3 bases from J, leaving 16 bases between. The CDR3 loop reads CASSSPTSLSYEQYF. The CDR3 region has the DNA TGTGCCAGCAGTTCGCCAACTAGTTTGAGCTACGAGCAGTACTTC.

V and J are TRBV7-9 and TRBJ1-2; D possibly corresponds to TRBD1 (6 bases). Per the germline V gene, CDR1 is SEHNR and CDR2 is FQNEAQ (reference sequence). Trimming stripped 3 bases from V and 4 bases from J, with 12 bases between. The CDR3 extends over 14 amino acids. The CDR3 bases are TGTGCCAGCAGCTTTAACAGGGCCGGCTATGGCTACACCTTC. It codes for CASSFNRAGYGYTF.

This chain joins TRBV30 and TRBJ1-2; 8 bases match TRBD1. CDR1 and CDR2 (germline): GTSNPN, SVGIG (reference sequence). The V gene end was trimmed by 8 bases and the J gene end by 5 bases; junction bases not matched to a gene: 7. The CDR3 has 12 amino acids. CDR3 region: CAGGQGSYGYTF. The CDR3 bases are TGTGCCGGAGGACAGGGCTCGTATGGCTACACCTTC.

This chain uses TRBV28 with TRBJ1-5; TRBD1 matches at 8 bases. The CDR3 totals 13 residues. Losses at the gene ends were 2 bases for V and 7 bases for J; bases not matched to a gene: 1. Germline CDR1 is MDHEN and CDR2 is SYDVKM. DNA for the CDR3: TGTGCCAGCAGTTTAGCAGGGGGCCAGCCCCAGCATTTT. The encoded protein is CASSLAGGQPQHF.

This clone was counted only a few times. The chain carries TRBV7-2 and TRBJ1-5; no definite D call. Germline CDR1 and CDR2: SGHTA and FQGNSA. The CDR3 spans 13 residues. V lost 3 bases to trimming and J lost 1 base, with 4 bases between them. The CDR3 region is CASSFQSNQPQHF. The CDR3 bases are TGTGCCAGCAGCTTTCAGAGCAATCAGCCCCAGCATTTT.

The V and J genes are TRBV30 and TRBJ2-7, with 7 nucleotides matching TRBD1. The CDR3 contains 13 residues. Trimming cost V 4 bases and J 3 bases; bases outside gene matches: 6. CDR1 is GTSNPN, CDR2 SVGIG, per germline (reference sequence). The CDR3 DNA reads as TGTGCCTGGATCAAAACAGGGGTCTACGAGCAGTACTTC. This sequence encodes CAWIKTGVYEQYF.

This clone came up a few times. V is TRBV5-6 and J is TRBJ1-4, with D maybe TRBD1 (6 bases). V shed 5 bases and J shed 5 bases, with 16 bases lying between them. This CDR3 comprises 15 residues. Germline assignment: CDR1 SGHDT and CDR2 YYEEEE. CDR3 bases: TGTGCCAGCAGTTCCCTGGACAGTTCCAATGAAAAACTGTTTTTT. This codes for CASSSLDSSNEKLFF.

The V and J genes are TRBV6-6 and TRBJ2-1, with a possible D match to TRBD2 (5 bases). The V end lost 2 bases, the J end lost 10 bases, and 12 bases lay between the germline ends. The CDR3 sequence is 13 residues long. Germline V gene sequence: CDR1 MNHNY, CDR2 SVGAGI (reference sequence). CDR3 in amino acids: CASSYPGDWEQFF. The CDR3 DNA reads as TGTGCCAGCAGTTACCCCGGGGATTGGGAGCAGTTCTTC.